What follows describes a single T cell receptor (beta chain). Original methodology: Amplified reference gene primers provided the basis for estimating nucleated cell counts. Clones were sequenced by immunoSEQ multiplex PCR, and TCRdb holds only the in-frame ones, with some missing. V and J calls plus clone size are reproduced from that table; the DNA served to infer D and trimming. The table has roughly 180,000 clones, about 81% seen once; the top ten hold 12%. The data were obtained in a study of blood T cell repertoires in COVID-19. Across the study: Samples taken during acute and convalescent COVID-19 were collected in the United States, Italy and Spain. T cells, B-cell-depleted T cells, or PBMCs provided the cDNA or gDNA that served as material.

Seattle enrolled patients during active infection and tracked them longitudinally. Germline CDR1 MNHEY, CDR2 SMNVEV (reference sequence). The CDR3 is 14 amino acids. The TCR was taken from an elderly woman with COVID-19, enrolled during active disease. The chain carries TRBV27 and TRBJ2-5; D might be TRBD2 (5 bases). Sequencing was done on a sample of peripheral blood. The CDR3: CAKPGRTLQETQYF. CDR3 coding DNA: TGTGCAAAACCCGGGCGGACTCTCCAAGAGACCCAGTACTTC.